A single sample gave rise to the 21 T cell receptor beta chains below, sequenced in a study of blood T cell repertoires in COVID-19. Assay: immunoSEQ multiplex PCR; the TCRdb copy retains only in-frame clones and omits some. The table has more than 300,000 clones, around 87% seen once. Sequencing was carried out using peripheral blood. These TCRs come from a woman aged 30 to 39 with COVID-19, enrolled during active disease.

The rearrangement uses TRBV7-9 and TRBJ2-5; TRBD2 aligns across 8 bases. With 4 bases clipped from V and 3 bases from J, the junction kept 4 bases outside the gene matches. The CDR3 covers 14 residues. The germline V gene has CDR1 SEHNR and CDR2 FQNEAQ (reference sequence). The CDR3: CASSSGLAKETQYF. As DNA, the CDR3 is TGTGCCAGCAGCTCTGGACTAGCCAAAGAGACCCAGTACTTC.

To note about this clone: Compared with germline, one end of the junction differs, possibly owing to a read error. This chain links TRBV6-1 with TRBJ2-7, with TRBD2 matching over 14 bases. The CDR3 sequence is 14 residues long. Germline lookup yields CDR1 MNHNS and CDR2 SASEGT. The CDR3 coding sequence is TGTGCCAGCAGTGAAGGGACTAGCGGGAGGAAAAGGGGCTTC. It yields the protein CASSEGTSGRKRGF.

This clone was counted only a few times. The CDR3 region has the DNA TGTGCCTGGGCCCTAAGTGAGCAGTTCTTC. Translating it yields CAWALSEQFF. The V gene is TRBV30, the J gene TRBJ2-1; D gene unclear. V lost 5 bases to trimming and J lost 9 bases, with 8 bases between them. This CDR3 region has 10 residues. Germline V CDR1 and CDR2: GTSNPN, SVGIG (reference sequence).

The gene calls are TRBV9 and TRBJ1-4; D remains ambiguous. CDR1 is SGDLS and CDR2 is YYNGEE in the germline V gene. Trimming cost V 3 bases and J 0 bases, with 15 bases left between them. The CDR3 consists of 17 residues. This chain's CDR3 is CASSGPGVGATNEKLFF. The CDR3 DNA is TGTGCCAGCAGCGGACCCGGGGTTGGGGCAACTAATGAAAAACTGTTTTTT.

This clone has more than one count but fewer than ten. V is TRBV2 and J is TRBJ2-7; no definite D call. This CDR3 region has 13 residues. The germline V gene encodes CDR1 SNHLY and CDR2 FYNNEI. The V end lost 5 bases, the J end lost 0 bases, and 8 bases lay between the germline ends. CDR3 loop: CASSSVSSYEQYF. The CDR3 DNA sequence: TGTGCCAGCAGTTCCGTGAGCTCCTACGAGCAGTACTTC.

The chain recombines TRBV19 with TRBJ1-4; D gene ambiguous. The CDR3 totals 15 residues. Trimming left V 3 bases short and J 2 bases short, with 10 bases between. Germline CDR1 is LNHDA and CDR2 is SQIVND (reference sequence). The CDR3 sequence is CASSILASTNEKLFF. CDR3 sequence (DNA): TGTGCCAGTAGTATTCTTGCGTCGACTAATGAAAAACTGTTTTTT.

The chain recombines TRBV20-1 with TRBJ2-5, with TRBD2 matching over 9 bases. This CDR3 has 16 amino acids. Per the germline V gene, CDR1 is DFQATT and CDR2 is SNEGSKA (reference sequence). The trim removed 3 bases at V and 1 base at J, leaving 9 bases unmatched. The CDR3 DNA reads as TGCAGTGCTAGTTCTAAGGGAGCGGGAGGCCAAGAGACCCAGTACTTC. As protein: CSASSKGAGGQETQYF.

The V and J genes are TRBV4-3 and TRBJ2-2, with 8 bases identical to TRBD2. Unmatched junction bases numbered 14, after V lost 4 bases and J lost 4 bases. Germline V gene data show CDR1 as LGHNA and CDR2 as YSLEER. The CDR3 totals 18 residues. CDR3 sequence: CASSPEGAGGFGTGELFF. In DNA form, the CDR3 reads TGCGCCAGCAGCCCCGAGGGTGCGGGAGGCTTCGGCACCGGGGAGCTGTTTTTT.

This clone was found a few times. This chain uses TRBV9 with TRBJ1-6; D is perhaps TRBD1 (5 bases). The CDR3 loop spans 12 amino acids. Trimming cost V 0 bases and J 16 bases, with 11 bases left between them. The germline CDR1 and CDR2 sequences are SGDLS and YYNGEE. The CDR3 bases are TGTGCCAGCAGCGTAGGGCAGGGCGAGCTCCACTTT. Translating it yields CASSVGQGELHF.

The chain couples TRBV28 to TRBJ1-6; 8 positions match TRBD1. The V and J ends lost 0 bases and 13 bases, in that order; junction bases with no gene match: 8. The CDR3 runs to 15 residues. CDR1 and CDR2 from the germline V gene are MDHEN and SYDVKM. The chain's CDR3 is CASSLWVQGEKPLHF. The CDR3 DNA follows: TGTGCCAGCAGTTTATGGGTACAGGGGGAGAAGCCCCTCCACTTT.

In this sample, this clone turned up a few times. This chain links TRBV6-4 with TRBJ1-6; D is ambiguous. Trimming cost V 0 bases and J 7 bases, with 4 bases left between them. The CDR3 is made up of 13 amino acids. Germline V gene sequence: CDR1 MRHNA, CDR2 SNTAGT. The CDR3 DNA reads as TGTGCCAGCAGTGACTCGACAAATTCACCCCTCCACTTT. Translation gives CASSDSTNSPLHF.

J is TRBJ2-1 and V is TRBV24-1; 9 nucleotides agree with TRBD2. The CDR3 consists of 14 residues. Unmatched junction bases numbered 3, after V lost 6 bases and J lost 4 bases. Germline lookup yields CDR1 KGHDR and CDR2 SFDVKD. For the CDR3, the DNA is TGTGCCACCAGTCCTAGCGGGATTTACAATGAGCAGTTCTTC. Translated, it gives CATSPSGIYNEQFF.

This chain links TRBV19 with TRBJ1-2; 9 bases agree with TRBD1. Germline V gives CDR1 LNHDA, CDR2 SQIVND (reference sequence). The CDR3 loop spans 16 amino acids. The J segment lost 5 bases and the V segment lost 3 bases, leaving 10 bases of the junction unmatched. The CDR3 sequence is CASSMATGTGNYGYTF. Written as DNA, the CDR3 is TGTGCCAGTAGTATGGCGACCGGGACAGGGAATTATGGCTACACCTTC.

The chain employs TRBV29-1 and TRBJ2-1; D not resolved. The V gene lost 7 bases and the J gene lost 2 bases, with 15 bases spanning the gap. Germline V gene data show CDR1 as SQVTM and CDR2 as ANQGSEA. The CDR3 loop spans 14 amino acids. CDR3 DNA sequence: TGCAGCGCTCCCCACGGCGGAGCCTACAATGAGCAGTTCTTC. It codes for CSAPHGGAYNEQFF.

The V gene is TRBV21-1, the J gene TRBJ1-1; whether TRBD1, the table's D call, matches the DNA was not checked. TRBV21-1 is a pseudogene segment. The CDR3 has 15 residues. The DNA for the CDR3 is TGTGCCAGCAGCAAAGGGGGACAGGGGGCCGCTGAAGCTTTCTTT. It encodes CASSKGGQGAAEAFF.

The chain carries TRBV24-1 and TRBJ2-3; TRBD1 might be the D (6 bases). Germline CDR1 is KGHDR and CDR2 is SFDVKD. There are 14 residues in the CDR3. The V end lost 7 bases, the J end lost 2 bases, and 12 bases lay between the germline ends. In DNA, the CDR3 is TGTGCCACCAGGGACAGAGAATACACAGATACGCAGTATTTT. Amino acids: CATRDREYTDTQYF.

The chain has TRBV5-1 and TRBJ1-2; 12 bases line up with TRBD1. The CDR3 contains 14 residues. Germline CDR1 reads SGHRS; CDR2 reads YFSETQ. Unmatched junction bases numbered 4, after V lost 4 bases and J lost 6 bases. The CDR3 loop is CASSPGQGANGYTF. The CDR3 DNA sequence: TGCGCCAGCAGCCCGGGACAGGGGGCGAATGGCTACACCTTC.

The rearrangement links TRBV28 to TRBJ2-5, with a weak D call TRBD1 (5 bases). The CDR3 covers 13 residues. Per germline, CDR1 MDHEN and CDR2 SYDVKM. V was trimmed by 3 bases and J by 6 bases, leaving 11 bases between them. CDR3 sequence (DNA): TGTGCCAGCAGTTTTTACAGGTCGAAGACCCAGTACTTC. Protein: CASSFYRSKTQYF.

The CDR3 protein is CASSIGGTPNQPQHF. The DNA for the CDR3 is TGTGCCAGTAGTATAGGAGGGACACCAAATCAGCCCCAGCATTTT. J is TRBJ1-5 and V is TRBV19; possible D gene TRBD1, 6 bases. The CDR3 runs 15 residues. Trimming pared 1 base from V and 4 bases from J, leaving 11 bases between. CDR1 is LNHDA, CDR2 SQIVND, per germline (reference sequence).

The chain employs TRBV5-1 and TRBJ2-7; D unclear. The V gene lost 0 bases and the J gene lost 0 bases, with 7 bases spanning the gap. The CDR3 is 14 amino acids. The germline gives CDR1 SGHRS, CDR2 YFSETQ. CDR3 protein: CASSLGSYSYEQYF. The CDR3 region has the DNA TGCGCCAGCAGCTTGGGGTCCTACTCCTACGAGCAGTACTTC.

The chain joins TRBV18 to TRBJ2-3; a weak D match, TRBD2 (5 bases). The CDR3 sequence is 14 residues long. Trimming pared 4 bases from V and 3 bases from J, leaving 11 bases between. In germline, CDR1 is KGHSH, CDR2 LQKENI. The CDR3 protein is CASSRVATTDTQYF. The CDR3 DNA follows: TGTGCCAGCTCACGGGTAGCGACTACAGATACGCAGTATTTT.